Listed here are 18 T cell receptor beta chains from one sample, sequenced in a study of CD8 T cells in Susac syndrome. The RNA, roughly 0.5 to 1 ug, was put through reverse transcription using random hexamers. TCRdb passed the immunoSEQ multiplex PCR reads through MiXCR, listing each CDR3 protein once. The sample lists just over 150,000 distinct CDR3 sequences, just under 97% occurring once. Sequencing was done on a sample of CD8+ T cells from PBMCs. These receptors originate from a human donor with multiple sclerosis.

This chain connects TRBV18 to TRBJ2-7; a weak D match, TRBD2 (6 bases). Germline V gene lookup returns CDR1 KGHSH and CDR2 LQKENI. V was pared by 5 bases and J by 0 bases, with 14 bases between. The CDR3 spans 15 residues. CDR3 loop: CASSGSGSSSYEQYF. The CDR3 nucleotides are TGTGCCAGCTCAGGTAGCGGCAGTAGCTCCTACGAGCAGTACTTC.

This chain joins TRBV7-9 and TRBJ2-1, with 9 bases aligning to TRBD1. The CDR3 has 13 amino acids. The trim removed 6 bases at V and 15 bases at J, leaving 12 bases unmatched. From germline, CDR1 is SEHNR and CDR2 FQNEAQ (reference sequence). CDR3 bases: TGTGCCAGCAGTTTACCGGGACAGGGATCTTGGTTCTTC. Translation: CASSLPGQGSWFF.

This rearrangement joins TRBV6-5 to TRBJ2-7; D remains unclear. From germline, CDR1 is MNHEY and CDR2 SVGAGI. CDR3 length: 13 amino acids. V lost 4 bases to trimming and J lost 2 bases, with 9 bases between them. CDR3 loop: CASSSLGAYEQYF. The DNA of the CDR3 is TGTGCCAGCAGTTCCCTGGGTGCCTACGAGCAGTACTTC.

The V and J genes are TRBV27 and TRBJ2-7, with TRBD1 matching 7 bases. V was clipped by 6 bases and J by 5 bases; unmatched bases: 10. Per the germline V gene, CDR1 is MNHEY and CDR2 is SMNVEV (reference sequence). The CDR3 is 14 amino acids. The CDR3 DNA sequence: TGTGCCAGCAGCAACGGACAGGTTATGAACGAGCAGTACTTC. Translating it yields CASSNGQVMNEQYF.

The V and J genes are TRBV15 and TRBJ2-5, with 9 bases that match TRBD2. The CDR3 contains 15 residues. With 0 bases clipped from V and 4 bases from J, the junction kept 3 bases outside the gene matches. Germline lookup yields CDR1 LNHNV and CDR2 YYDKDF (reference sequence). DNA for the CDR3: TGTGCCACCAGCAGAGAGCGGGGGGGTCTAGAGACCCAGTACTTC. Translated: CATSRERGGLETQYF.

The chain carries TRBV7-8 and TRBJ1-2; D may be TRBD1 (6 bases). V lost 4 bases and J lost 5, with 11 bases in between. The CDR3 spans 13 residues. Germline V lookup: CDR1 SGHVS, CDR2 FQNEAQ. The CDR3 DNA reads TGTGCCAGCAGCTCCCGGGACATATATGGCTACACCTTC. Translated: CASSSRDIYGYTF.

V is TRBV12-3 or TRBV12-4 and J is TRBJ1-2; D ambiguous. V was clipped by 5 bases and J by 8 bases, with 12 bases between them. CDR3 length: 12 amino acids. The DNA for the CDR3 is TGTGCCAGCAGTCCCACTTTAAGGGGCTACACCTTC. It yields the protein CASSPTLRGYTF.

The CDR3 loop reads CASSLRGSGGEEQYF. The CDR3 nucleotides read TGTGCCAGCAGCTTACGGGGTAGCGGGGGTGAGGAGCAGTACTTC. V usage is TRBV9 and J usage is TRBJ2-7; 9 bases agree with TRBD2. CDR3 length: 15 amino acids. Looked up from germline, CDR1 is SGDLS and CDR2 is YYNGEE. The ends lost 4 bases at V and 7 bases at J; junction bases unmatched: 12.

The chain is built from TRBV4-1 and TRBJ2-4; 8 nucleotides align to TRBD2. The germline V gene encodes CDR1 MGHRA and CDR2 YSYEKL. V was pared by 4 bases and J by 9 bases, with 5 bases of the junction left unmatched. This CDR3 is 13 amino acids long. The CDR3 spells CASSPGGAGIQYF. The CDR3 DNA reads as TGCGCCAGCAGCCCCGGGGGGGCTGGCATTCAGTACTTC.

This rearrangement joins TRBV11-2 to TRBJ2-1; 8 bases are shared with TRBD1. Germline V gene data show CDR1 as SGHAT and CDR2 as FQNNGV. Germline trimming cut 5 bases from V and 6 bases from J; bases unmatched to any gene: 6. This CDR3 comprises 14 residues. The CDR3 DNA follows: TGTGCCAGCAGCGGACAGGGTGGGAGCAATGAGCAGTTCTTC. This encodes CASSGQGGSNEQFF.

This clonotype has only one observation. The chain combines TRBV7-9 with TRBJ2-1, with TRBD1 identical over 7 bases. In germline, CDR1 is SEHNR, CDR2 FQNEAQ (reference sequence). The CDR3 sequence is 13 residues long. The trim removed 5 bases at V and 8 bases at J, leaving 6 bases unmatched. Here the CDR3 DNA reads TGTGCCAGCAGCAGGCCGGGACAGCATGAGCAGTTCTTC. Translating it yields CASSRPGQHEQFF.

J is TRBJ1-1 and V is TRBV29-1; D uncertain. This CDR3 region has 12 residues. CDR1 is SQVTM, CDR2 ANQGSEA, per germline. V gave up 7 bases and J gave up 5 bases, with 14 bases separating them. The CDR3: CSGIGGKTEAFF. For the CDR3, the DNA is TGCAGCGGTATAGGCGGCAAGACTGAAGCTTTCTTT.

The chain has TRBV27 and TRBJ2-3; 7 bases are a match to TRBD2. CDR1 is MNHEY, CDR2 SMNVEV, per germline (reference sequence). This CDR3 region has 11 residues. The trim removed 8 bases at V and 8 bases at J, leaving 4 bases unmatched. The CDR3: CASDSGGTQYF. The CDR3 DNA reads TGTGCCAGCGATTCGGGGGGTACGCAGTATTTT.

The chain recombines TRBV6-5 with TRBJ1-6, with no clear D. V lost 6 bases and J lost 6, with 15 bases in between. The germline CDR1 and CDR2 sequences are MNHEY and SVGAGI. This CDR3 spans 15 amino acids. The chain's CDR3 is CASSDYSYLNSPLHF. CDR3 DNA: TGTGCCAGCAGCGACTACTCGTATCTTAATTCACCCCTCCACTTT.

This clonotype was found once. This chain connects TRBV27 to TRBJ2-7; D might be TRBD1 (5 bases). The CDR3 runs 14 residues. V gave up 0 bases and J gave up 5 bases, with 11 bases separating them. CDR1 is MNHEY, CDR2 SMNVEV, per germline (reference sequence). The CDR3 protein is CASSLSYRSDEQYF. The CDR3 DNA reads as TGTGCCAGCAGTTTATCTTACAGGAGCGACGAGCAGTACTTC.

This chain joins TRBV30 and TRBJ2-1, with TRBD2 as a possible D gene (5 bases). In germline, CDR1 is GTSNPN, CDR2 SVGIG (reference sequence). This CDR3 has 11 amino acids. Between the trimmed V and J ends, which lost 5 bases and 15 bases, there was a span of 17 bases. CDR3 in amino acids: CAWGLDGDPFF. CDR3 bases: TGTGCCTGGGGCTTGGACGGGGATCCGTTCTTC.

This clonotype was counted once. The CDR3 nucleotides read TGTGCCAGCAGCTCCAAAGGGGGGGGTGCAGATACGCAGTATTTT. Residues: CASSSKGGGADTQYF. The chain employs TRBV5-4 and TRBJ2-3, with TRBD2 as a possible D gene (7 bases). Per germline, CDR1 SGHNT and CDR2 YYREEE (reference sequence). The CDR3 extends over 15 amino acids. V was cut by 3 bases and J by 4 bases, with 15 bases left in between.

The chain couples TRBV12-3 or TRBV12-4 to TRBJ2-1, with 8 nucleotides matching TRBD1. V dropped 6 bases and J dropped 1; count of bases not matched to a gene: 8. The CDR3 has 16 residues. This CDR3 reads CASSANRGRSYNEQFF. In DNA form, the CDR3 reads TGTGCCAGCAGCGCGAACAGGGGGAGATCCTACAATGAGCAGTTCTTC.